What follows are 3 T cell receptor beta chains derived from one specimen sequenced in a study of CD8 T cells in ankylosing spondylitis. Broader study findings: What appeared characteristic of ankylosing spondylitis blood was a TCR beta motif of eight highly homologous variants.

No antigen has been assigned to these receptors. TCRdb reprocessed the 5' RACE reads via MiXCR and lists one record per CDR3 protein. The sample records a few hundred thousand distinct CDR3 sequences, about an eighth being singletons. Sequenced sample: blood, either unsorted or a sorted T cell fraction (not recorded which). The receptors stem from a male donor with ankylosing spondylitis.

This clonotype was seen a few times. This rearrangement joins TRBV25-1 to TRBJ2-1, with D perhaps matching TRBD1 or TRBD2 (6 bases each). Between the trimmed V and J ends, which lost 1 base and 6 bases, there was a span of 13 bases. CDR1 and CDR2 from the germline V gene are MGHDK and SYGVNS. The CDR3 extends over 15 amino acids. For the CDR3, the DNA is TGTGCCAGCAGTGAATGGAGGGGGACTTCCAATGAGCAGTTCTTC. Protein: CASSEWRGTSNEQFF. The full variable domain, completed using reference TRBV25-1 and TRBJ2-1, is EADIYQTPRYLVIGTGKKITLECSQTMGHDKMYWYQQDPGMELHLIHYSYGVNSTEKGDLSSESTVSRIRTEHFPLTLESARPSHTSQYLCASSEWRGTSNEQFFGPGTRLTVL.

In this sample, this clonotype turned up many times. The genes are TRBV4-2 and TRBJ1-1, with no clear D. The CDR3 is 14 amino acids. Trimming cost V 2 bases and J 0 bases, with 7 bases left between them. Germline CDR1 LGHNA, CDR2 YNFKEQ. CDR3 sequence reads: CASSQPQMNTEAFF. The CDR3 nucleotides read TGTGCCAGCAGCCAACCTCAGATGAACACTGAAGCTTTCTTT.

The V call is TRBV7-9, the J call TRBJ2-6, with D possibly being TRBD2 (6 bases). In germline, CDR1 is SEHNR, CDR2 FQNEAQ (reference sequence). Between the trimmed V and J ends, which lost 4 bases and 5 bases, there was a span of 18 bases. The CDR3 has 17 amino acids. CDR3 region: CASSSRVGTQRANVLTF. For the CDR3, the DNA is TGTGCCAGCAGCTCCAGGGTGGGGACTCAGCGGGCCAACGTCCTGACTTTC.